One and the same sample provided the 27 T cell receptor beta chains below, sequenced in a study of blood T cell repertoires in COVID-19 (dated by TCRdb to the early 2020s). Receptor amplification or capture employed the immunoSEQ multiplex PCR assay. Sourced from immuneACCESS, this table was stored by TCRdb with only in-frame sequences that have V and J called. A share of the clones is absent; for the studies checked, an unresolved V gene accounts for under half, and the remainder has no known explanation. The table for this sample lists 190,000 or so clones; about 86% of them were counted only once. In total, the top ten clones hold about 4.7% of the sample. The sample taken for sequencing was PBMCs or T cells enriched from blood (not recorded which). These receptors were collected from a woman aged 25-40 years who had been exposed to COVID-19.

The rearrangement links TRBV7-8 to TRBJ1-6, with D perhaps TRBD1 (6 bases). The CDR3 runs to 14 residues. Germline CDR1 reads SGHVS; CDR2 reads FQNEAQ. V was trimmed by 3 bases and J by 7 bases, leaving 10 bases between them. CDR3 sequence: CASSFRQENSPLHF. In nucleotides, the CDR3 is TGTGCCAGCAGCTTCCGACAGGAAAATTCACCCCTCCACTTT.

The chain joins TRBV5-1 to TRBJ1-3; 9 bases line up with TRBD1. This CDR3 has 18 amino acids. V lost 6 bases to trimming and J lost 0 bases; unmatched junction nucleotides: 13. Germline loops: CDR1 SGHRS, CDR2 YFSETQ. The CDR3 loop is CASTLGTGLLDSGNTIYF. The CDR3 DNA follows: TGCGCCAGCACACTAGGGACAGGGCTTCTGGACTCTGGAAACACCATATATTTT.

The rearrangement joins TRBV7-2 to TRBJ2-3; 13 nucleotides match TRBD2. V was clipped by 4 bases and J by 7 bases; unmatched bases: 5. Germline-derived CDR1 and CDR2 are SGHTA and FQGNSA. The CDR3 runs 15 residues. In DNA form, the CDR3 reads TGTGCCAGCAGCTGGGGACTAGCGGGGCCAAATACGCAGTATTTT. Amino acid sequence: CASSWGLAGPNTQYF.

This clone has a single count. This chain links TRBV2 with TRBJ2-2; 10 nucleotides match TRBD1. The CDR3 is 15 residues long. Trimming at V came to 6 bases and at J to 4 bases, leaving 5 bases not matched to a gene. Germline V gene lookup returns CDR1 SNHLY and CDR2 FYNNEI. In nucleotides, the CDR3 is TGTGCCAGCAGGGGACAGGGGTCGGGCACCGGGGAGCTGTTTTTT. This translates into CASRGQGSGTGELFF. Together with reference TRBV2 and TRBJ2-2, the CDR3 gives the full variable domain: EPEVTQTPSHQVTQMGQEVILRCVPISNHLYFYWYRQILGQKVEFLVSFYNNEISEKSEIFDDQFSVERPDGSNFTLKIRSTKLEDSAMYFCASRGQGSGTGELFFGEGSRLTVL.

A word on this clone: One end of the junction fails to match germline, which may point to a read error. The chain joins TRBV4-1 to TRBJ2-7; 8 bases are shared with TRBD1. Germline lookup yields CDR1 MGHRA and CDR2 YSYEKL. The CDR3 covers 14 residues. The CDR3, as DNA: TGTGCCAGCAGCCAAGATCACCGGGACAGGGAGCAGTACTTC. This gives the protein CASSQDHRDREQYF.

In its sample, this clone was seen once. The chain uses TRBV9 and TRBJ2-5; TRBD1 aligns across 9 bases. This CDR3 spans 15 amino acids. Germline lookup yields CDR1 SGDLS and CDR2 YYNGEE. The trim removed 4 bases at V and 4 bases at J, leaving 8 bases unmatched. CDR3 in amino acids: CASSPGTGRGETQYF. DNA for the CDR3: TGTGCCAGCAGCCCGGGGACAGGGAGGGGAGAGACCCAGTACTTC.

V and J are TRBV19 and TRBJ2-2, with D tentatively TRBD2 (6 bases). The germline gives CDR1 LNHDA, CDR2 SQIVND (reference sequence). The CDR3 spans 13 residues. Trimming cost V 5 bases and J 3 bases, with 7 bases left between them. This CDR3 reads CASSPGDTGELFF. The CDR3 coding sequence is TGTGCCAGTAGTCCGGGGGACACCGGGGAGCTGTTTTTT.

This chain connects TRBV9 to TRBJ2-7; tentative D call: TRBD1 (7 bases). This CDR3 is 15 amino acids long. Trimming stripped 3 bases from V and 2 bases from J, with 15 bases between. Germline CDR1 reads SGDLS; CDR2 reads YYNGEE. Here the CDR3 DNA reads TGTGCCAGCAGCGAAGGGGGCGGGGTGGCCTACGAGCAGTACTTC. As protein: CASSEGGGVAYEQYF.

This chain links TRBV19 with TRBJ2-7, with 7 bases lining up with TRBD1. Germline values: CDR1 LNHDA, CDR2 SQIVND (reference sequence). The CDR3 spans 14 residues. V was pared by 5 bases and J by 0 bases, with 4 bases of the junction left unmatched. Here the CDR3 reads CASSAGQASYEQYF. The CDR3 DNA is TGTGCCAGTAGTGCCGGACAGGCCTCCTACGAGCAGTACTTC.

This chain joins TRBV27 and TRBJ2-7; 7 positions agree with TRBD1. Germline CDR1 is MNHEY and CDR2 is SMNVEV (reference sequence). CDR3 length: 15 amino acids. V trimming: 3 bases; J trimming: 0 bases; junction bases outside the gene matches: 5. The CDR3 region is CASSFRQGTSYEQYF. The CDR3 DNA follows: TGTGCCAGCAGTTTTCGACAGGGAACCTCCTACGAGCAGTACTTC.

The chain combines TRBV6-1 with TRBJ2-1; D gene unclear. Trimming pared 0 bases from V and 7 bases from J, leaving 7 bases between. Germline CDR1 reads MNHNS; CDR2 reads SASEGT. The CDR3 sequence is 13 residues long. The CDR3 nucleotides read TGTGCCAGCAGTGAAGCTTCCCGGAATGAGCAGTTCTTC. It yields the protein CASSEASRNEQFF.

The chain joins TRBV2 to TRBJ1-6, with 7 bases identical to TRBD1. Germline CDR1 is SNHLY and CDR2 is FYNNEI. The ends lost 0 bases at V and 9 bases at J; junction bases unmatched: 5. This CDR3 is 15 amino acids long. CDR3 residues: CASSEARQGSSPLHF. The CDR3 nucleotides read TGTGCCAGCAGTGAAGCGCGACAGGGTAGTTCACCCCTCCACTTT.

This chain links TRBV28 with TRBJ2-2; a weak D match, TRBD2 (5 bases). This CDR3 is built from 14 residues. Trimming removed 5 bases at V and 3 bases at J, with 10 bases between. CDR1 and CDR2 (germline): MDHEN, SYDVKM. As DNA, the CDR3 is TGTGCCAGCAGTCTAGGGAGTGACACCGGGGAGCTGTTTTTT. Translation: CASSLGSDTGELFF.

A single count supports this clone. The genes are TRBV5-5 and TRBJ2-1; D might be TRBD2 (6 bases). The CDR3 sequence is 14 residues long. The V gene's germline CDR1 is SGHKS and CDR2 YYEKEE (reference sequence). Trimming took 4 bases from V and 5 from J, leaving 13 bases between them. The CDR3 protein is CASSTPGGNNEQFF. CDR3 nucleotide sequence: TGTGCCAGCAGCACCCCCGGGGGTAACAATGAGCAGTTCTTC.

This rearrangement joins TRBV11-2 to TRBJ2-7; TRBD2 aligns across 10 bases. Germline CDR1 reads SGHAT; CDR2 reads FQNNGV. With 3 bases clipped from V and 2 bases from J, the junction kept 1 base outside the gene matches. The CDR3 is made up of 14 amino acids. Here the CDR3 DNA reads TGTGCCAGCAGCTTGAGCGGGGGGGCCTACGAGCAGTACTTC. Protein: CASSLSGGAYEQYF.

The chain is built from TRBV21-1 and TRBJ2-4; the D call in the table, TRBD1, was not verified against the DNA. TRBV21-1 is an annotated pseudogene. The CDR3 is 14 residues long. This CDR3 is CASSKGTGGDIQYF. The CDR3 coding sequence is TGTGCCAGCAGCAAAGGGACAGGGGGAGACATTCAGTACTTC.

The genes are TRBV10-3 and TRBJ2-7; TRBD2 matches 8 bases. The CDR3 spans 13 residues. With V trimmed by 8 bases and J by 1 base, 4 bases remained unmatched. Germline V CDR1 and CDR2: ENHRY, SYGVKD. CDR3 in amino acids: CAIHGGGSYEQYF. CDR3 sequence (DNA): TGTGCCATCCACGGGGGGGGATCCTACGAGCAGTACTTC.

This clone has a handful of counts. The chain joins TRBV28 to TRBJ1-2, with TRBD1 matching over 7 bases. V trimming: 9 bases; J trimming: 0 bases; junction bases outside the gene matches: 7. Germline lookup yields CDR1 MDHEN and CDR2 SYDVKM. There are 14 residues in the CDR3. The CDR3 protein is CASGDSSANYGYTF. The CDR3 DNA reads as TGTGCCAGTGGGGACAGCTCCGCTAACTATGGCTACACCTTC.

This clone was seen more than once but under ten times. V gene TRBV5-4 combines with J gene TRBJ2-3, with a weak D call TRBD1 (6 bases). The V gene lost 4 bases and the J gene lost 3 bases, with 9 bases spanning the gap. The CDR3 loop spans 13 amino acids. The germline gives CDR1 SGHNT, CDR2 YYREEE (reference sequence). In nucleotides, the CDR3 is TGTGCCAGCAGCACTACAGGGACAGATACGCAGTATTTT. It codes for CASSTTGTDTQYF.

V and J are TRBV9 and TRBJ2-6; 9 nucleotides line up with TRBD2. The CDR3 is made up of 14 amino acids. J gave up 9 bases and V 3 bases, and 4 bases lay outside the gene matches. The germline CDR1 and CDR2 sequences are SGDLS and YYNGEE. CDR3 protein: CASSASGTRNVLTF. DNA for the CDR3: TGTGCCAGCAGCGCTAGCGGGACTCGCAACGTCCTGACTTTC. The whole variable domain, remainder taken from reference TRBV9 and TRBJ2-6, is DSGVTQTPKHLITATGQRVTLRCSPRSGDLSVYWYQQSLDQGLQFLIQYYNGEERAKGNILERFSAQQFPDLHSELNLSSLELGDSALYFCASSASGTRNVLTFGAGSRLTVL.

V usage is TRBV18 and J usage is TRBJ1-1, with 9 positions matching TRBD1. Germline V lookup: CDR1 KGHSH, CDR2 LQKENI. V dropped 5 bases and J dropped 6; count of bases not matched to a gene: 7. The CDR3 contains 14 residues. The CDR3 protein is CASSAQGAGSEAFF. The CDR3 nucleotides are TGTGCCAGCTCAGCACAGGGGGCCGGATCTGAAGCTTTCTTT.

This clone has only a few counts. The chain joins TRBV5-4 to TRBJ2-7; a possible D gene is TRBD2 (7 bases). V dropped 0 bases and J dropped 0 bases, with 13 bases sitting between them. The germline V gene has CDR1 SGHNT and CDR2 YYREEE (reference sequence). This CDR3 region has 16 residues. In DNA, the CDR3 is TGTGCCAGCAGCTTGGGGGGGGGCCCCTCCTCCTACGAGCAGTACTTC. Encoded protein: CASSLGGGPSSYEQYF.

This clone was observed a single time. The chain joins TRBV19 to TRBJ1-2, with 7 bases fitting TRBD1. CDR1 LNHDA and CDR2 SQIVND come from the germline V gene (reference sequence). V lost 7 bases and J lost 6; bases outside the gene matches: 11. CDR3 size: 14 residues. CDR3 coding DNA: TGTGCCAGTATTTCGTCGACAGGGCGAAATGGCTACACCTTC. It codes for CASISSTGRNGYTF. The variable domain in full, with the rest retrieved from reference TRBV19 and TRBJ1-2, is DGGITQSPKYLFRKEGQNVTLSCEQNLNHDAMYWYRQDPGQGLRLIYYSQIVNDFQKGDIAEGYSVSREKKESFPLTVTSAQKNPTAFYLCASISSTGRNGYTFGSGTRLTVV.

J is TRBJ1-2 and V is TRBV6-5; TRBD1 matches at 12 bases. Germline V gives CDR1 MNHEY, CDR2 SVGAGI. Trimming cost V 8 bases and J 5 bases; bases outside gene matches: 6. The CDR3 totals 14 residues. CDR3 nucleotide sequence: TGTGCCAGCGCCGGGACAGGGGGCGAATATGGCTACACCTTC. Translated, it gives CASAGTGGEYGYTF.

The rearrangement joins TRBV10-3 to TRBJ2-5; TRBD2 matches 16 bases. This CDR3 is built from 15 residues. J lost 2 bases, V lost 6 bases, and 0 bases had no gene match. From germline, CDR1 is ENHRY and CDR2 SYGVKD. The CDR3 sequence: CAIRGLAGGQETQYF. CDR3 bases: TGTGCCATCAGGGGACTAGCGGGGGGGCAAGAGACCCAGTACTTC.

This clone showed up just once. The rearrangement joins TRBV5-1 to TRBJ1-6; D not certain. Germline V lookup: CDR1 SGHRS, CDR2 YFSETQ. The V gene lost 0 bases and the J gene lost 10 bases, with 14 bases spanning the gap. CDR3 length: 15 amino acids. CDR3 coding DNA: TGCGCCAGCAGCTTGGGAACGGGAACTGGGTCACCCCTCCACTTT. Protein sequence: CASSLGTGTGSPLHF.

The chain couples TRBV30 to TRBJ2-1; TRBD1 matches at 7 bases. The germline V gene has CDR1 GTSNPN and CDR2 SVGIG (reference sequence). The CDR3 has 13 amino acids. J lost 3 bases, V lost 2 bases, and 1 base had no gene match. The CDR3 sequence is CAWSTGDYNEQFF. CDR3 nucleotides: TGTGCCTGGAGTACAGGGGACTACAATGAGCAGTTCTTC.